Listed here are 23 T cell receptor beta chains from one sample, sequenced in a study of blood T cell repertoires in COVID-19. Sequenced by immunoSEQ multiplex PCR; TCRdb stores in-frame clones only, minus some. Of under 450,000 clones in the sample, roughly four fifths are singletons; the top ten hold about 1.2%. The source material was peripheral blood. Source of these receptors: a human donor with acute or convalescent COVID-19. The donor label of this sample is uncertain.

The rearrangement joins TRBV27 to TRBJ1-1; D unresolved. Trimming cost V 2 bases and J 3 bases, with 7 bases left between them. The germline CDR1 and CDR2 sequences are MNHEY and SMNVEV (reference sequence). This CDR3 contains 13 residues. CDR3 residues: CASSLQGDTEAFF. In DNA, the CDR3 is TGTGCCAGCAGTTTACAAGGAGACACTGAAGCTTTCTTT.

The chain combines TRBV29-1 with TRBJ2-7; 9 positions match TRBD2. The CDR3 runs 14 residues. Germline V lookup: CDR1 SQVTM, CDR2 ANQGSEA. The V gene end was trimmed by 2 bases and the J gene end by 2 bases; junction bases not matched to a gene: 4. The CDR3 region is CSVELRGGTYEQYF. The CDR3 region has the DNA TGCAGCGTTGAACTGCGGGGGGGGACCTACGAGCAGTACTTC.

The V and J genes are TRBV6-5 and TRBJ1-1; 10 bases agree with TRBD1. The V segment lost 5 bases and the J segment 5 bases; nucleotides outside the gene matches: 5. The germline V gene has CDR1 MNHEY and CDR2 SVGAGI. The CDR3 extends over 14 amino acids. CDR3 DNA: TGTGCCAGCAGTAGGAGACAGGGGGCAACTGAAGCTTTCTTT. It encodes CASSRRQGATEAFF.

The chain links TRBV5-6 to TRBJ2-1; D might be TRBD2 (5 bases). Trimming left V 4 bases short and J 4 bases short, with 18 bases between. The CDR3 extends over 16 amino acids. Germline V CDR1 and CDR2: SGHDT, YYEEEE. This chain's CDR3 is CASSLRTPTLYNEQFF. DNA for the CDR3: TGTGCCAGCAGCCTACGGACTCCCACCCTTTACAATGAGCAGTTCTTC.

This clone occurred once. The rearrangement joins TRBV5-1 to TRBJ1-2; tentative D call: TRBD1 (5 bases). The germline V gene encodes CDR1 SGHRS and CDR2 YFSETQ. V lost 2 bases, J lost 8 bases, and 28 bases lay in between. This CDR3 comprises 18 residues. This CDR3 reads CASSLMGSGLQKTGGYTF. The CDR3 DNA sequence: TGCGCCAGCAGCTTAATGGGGTCGGGACTCCAGAAAACCGGGGGCTACACCTTC.

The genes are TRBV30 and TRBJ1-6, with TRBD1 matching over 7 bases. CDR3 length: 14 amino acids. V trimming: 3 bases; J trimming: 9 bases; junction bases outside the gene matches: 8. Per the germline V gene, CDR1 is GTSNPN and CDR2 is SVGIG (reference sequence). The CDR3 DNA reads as TGTGCCTGGAGGGTGACAGGGAGTAGTTCACCCCTCCACTTT. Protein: CAWRVTGSSSPLHF.

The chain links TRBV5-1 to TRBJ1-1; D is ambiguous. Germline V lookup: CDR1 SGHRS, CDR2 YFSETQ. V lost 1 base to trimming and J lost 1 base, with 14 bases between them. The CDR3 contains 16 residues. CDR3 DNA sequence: TGCGCCAGCAGCTTGTCTGGGAGAGTCTGGAACACTGAAGCTTTCTTT. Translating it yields CASSLSGRVWNTEAFF.

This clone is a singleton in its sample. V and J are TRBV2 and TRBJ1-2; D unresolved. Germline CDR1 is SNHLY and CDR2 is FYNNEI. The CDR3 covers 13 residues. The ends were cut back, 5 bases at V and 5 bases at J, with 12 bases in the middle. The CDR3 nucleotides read TGTGCCAGCAGTACCATCGGACTGTATGGCTACACCTTC. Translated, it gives CASSTIGLYGYTF.

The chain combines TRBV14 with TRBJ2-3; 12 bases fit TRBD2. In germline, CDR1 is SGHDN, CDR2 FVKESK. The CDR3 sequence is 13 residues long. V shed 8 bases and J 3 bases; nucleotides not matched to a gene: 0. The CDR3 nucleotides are TGTGCCAGCGGACTAGCGGGAACAGATACGCAGTATTTT. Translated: CASGLAGTDTQYF.

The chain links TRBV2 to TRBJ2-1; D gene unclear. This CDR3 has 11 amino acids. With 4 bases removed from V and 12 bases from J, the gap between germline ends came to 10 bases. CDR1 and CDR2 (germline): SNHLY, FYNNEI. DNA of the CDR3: TGTGCCAGCAGTGGTCGGTTAGCGCAGTTCTTC. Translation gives CASSGRLAQFF.

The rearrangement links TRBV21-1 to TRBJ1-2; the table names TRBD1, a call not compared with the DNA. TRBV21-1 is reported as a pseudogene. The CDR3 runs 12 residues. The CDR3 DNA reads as TGTGCCAGCAGCAAAGACAGCTATGGCTACACCTTC. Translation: CASSKDSYGYTF.

DNA of the CDR3: TGTGCCAGCAGTTACAAGGTCCTAGCGGGAGTTACCGGGGAGCTGTTTTTT. It translates to CASSYKVLAGVTGELFF. The J gene is TRBJ2-2, the V gene TRBV6-2 or TRBV6-3; 10 nucleotides line up with TRBD2. V lost 2 bases and J lost 5; bases outside the gene matches: 8. Per the germline V gene, CDR1 is MNHEY and CDR2 is SVGEGT. CDR3 length: 17 amino acids.

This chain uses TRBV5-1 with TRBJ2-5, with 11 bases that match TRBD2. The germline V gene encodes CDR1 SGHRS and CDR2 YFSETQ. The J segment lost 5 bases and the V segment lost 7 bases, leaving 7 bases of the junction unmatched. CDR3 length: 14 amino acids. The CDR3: CASGDTSGGETQYF. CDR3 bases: TGCGCCAGCGGGGACACTAGCGGGGGTGAGACCCAGTACTTC.

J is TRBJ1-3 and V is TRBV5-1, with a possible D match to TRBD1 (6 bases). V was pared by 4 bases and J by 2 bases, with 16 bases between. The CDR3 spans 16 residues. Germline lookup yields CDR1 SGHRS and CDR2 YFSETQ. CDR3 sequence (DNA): TGCGCCAGCAGCGCGGTGGGGGCTGGGGCTGGAAACACCATATATTTT. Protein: CASSAVGAGAGNTIYF.

CDR3: CASSPTGEIPAPLHF. The CDR3 DNA reads as TGTGCCAGCAGTCCGACAGGGGAAATCCCCGCACCCCTCCACTTT. The chain is built from TRBV11-2 and TRBJ1-6; 8 bases align to TRBD1. Germline trimming cut 6 bases from V and 11 bases from J; bases unmatched to any gene: 12. This CDR3 spans 15 amino acids. CDR1 and CDR2 from the germline V gene are SGHAT and FQNNGV. The whole variable domain, remainder taken from reference TRBV11-2 and TRBJ1-6, is EAGVAQSPRYKIIEKRQSVAFWCNPISGHATLYWYQQILGQGPKLLIQFQNNGVVDDSQLPKDRFSAERLKGVDSTLKIQPAKLEDSAVYLCASSPTGEIPAPLHFGNGTRLTVT.

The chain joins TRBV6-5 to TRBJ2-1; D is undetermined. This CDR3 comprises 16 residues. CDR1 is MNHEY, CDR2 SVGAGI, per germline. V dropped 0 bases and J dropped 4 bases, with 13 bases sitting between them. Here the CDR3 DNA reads TGTGCCAGCAGTTACTCCCCCACCAGAGGATACAATGAGCAGTTCTTC. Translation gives CASSYSPTRGYNEQFF.

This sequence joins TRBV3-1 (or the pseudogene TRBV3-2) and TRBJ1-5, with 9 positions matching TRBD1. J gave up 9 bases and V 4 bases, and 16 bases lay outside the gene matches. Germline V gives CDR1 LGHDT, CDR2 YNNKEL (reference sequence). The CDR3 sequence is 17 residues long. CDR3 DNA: TGTGCCAGCAGCCGAGGCGTAATACCGGGACAGGGCACGCCCCAGCATTTT. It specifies CASSRGVIPGQGTPQHF.

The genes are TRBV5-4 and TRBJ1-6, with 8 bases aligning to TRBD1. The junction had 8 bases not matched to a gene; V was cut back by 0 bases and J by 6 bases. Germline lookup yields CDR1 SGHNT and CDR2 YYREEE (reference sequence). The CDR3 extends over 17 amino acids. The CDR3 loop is CASSLAGQGAFNSPLHF. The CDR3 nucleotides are TGTGCCAGCAGCTTGGCCGGTCAGGGGGCCTTTAATTCACCCCTCCACTTT.

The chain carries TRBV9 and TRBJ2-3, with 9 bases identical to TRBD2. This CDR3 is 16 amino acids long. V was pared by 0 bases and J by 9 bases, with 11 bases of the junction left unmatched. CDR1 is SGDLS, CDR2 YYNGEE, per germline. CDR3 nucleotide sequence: TGTGCCAGCAGCGTAGCGACGGCTAGCGGGGCTAGAACGCAGTATTTT. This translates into CASSVATASGARTQYF.

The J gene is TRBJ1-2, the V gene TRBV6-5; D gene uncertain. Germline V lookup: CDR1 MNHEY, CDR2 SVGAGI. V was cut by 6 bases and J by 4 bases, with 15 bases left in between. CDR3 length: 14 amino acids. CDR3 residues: CASSRTVGSYGYTF. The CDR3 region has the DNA TGTGCCAGCAGCCGCACAGTTGGTAGCTATGGCTACACCTTC.

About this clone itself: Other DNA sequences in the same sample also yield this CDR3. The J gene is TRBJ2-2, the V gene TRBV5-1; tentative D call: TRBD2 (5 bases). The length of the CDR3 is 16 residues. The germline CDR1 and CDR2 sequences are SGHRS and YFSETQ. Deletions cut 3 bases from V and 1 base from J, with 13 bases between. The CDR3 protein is CASSSSLALNTGELFF. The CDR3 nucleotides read TGCGCCAGCAGCTCCTCTCTAGCTCTGAACACCGGGGAGCTGTTTTTT.

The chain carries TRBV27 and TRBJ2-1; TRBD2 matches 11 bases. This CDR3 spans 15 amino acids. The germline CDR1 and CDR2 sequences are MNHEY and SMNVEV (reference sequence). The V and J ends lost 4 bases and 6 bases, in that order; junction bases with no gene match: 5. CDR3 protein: CASSSLAGGSNEQFF. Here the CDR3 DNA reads TGTGCCAGCAGTTCCCTAGCGGGGGGTTCCAATGAGCAGTTCTTC.

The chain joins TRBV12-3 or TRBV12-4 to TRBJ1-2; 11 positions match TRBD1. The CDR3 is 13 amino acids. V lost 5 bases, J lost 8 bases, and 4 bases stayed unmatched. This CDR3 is CASSQGTGGGYTF. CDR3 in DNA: TGTGCCAGCAGTCAAGGGACAGGGGGAGGCTACACCTTC.